The 24 T cell receptor beta chains below were found in one sample sequenced in a study of regulatory T cells in long-lasting Graves disease. iRepertoire HTBI primers and Arm-PCR of CDR3 regions built TCR beta libraries. Via MiXCR, TCRdb re-called the multiplex PCR reads, giving one row per CDR3 protein. The table records 420,000 or so distinct CDR3 sequences, about a sixth of them present only once. The time point: newly diagnosed GD, antithyroid drugs for less than 3 months. Scientists built the TCR library using RNA that was extracted from PBMCs. This same sample was also taken into another study, of T cells in Graves' hyperthyroidism and ophthalmopathy.

This sample comprised peripheral blood mononuclear cells (PBMCs), obtained at new diagnosis, from a patient treated with antithyroid drugs. These receptors came from a woman aged 18-29 years with Graves disease.

V is TRBV3-1 and J is TRBJ2-5; TRBD2 might be the D (5 bases). Trimming removed 1 base at V and 14 bases at J, with 11 bases between. This CDR3 contains 11 residues. Germline V gene lookup returns CDR1 LGHDT and CDR2 YNNKEL (reference sequence). In DNA, the CDR3 is TGTGCCAGCAGCCAAGCGCGGGCCTTATACTTC. Translating it yields CASSQARALYF.

Points on this clonotype: A much larger clone lies a single base off, so this may be a read error. The chain is built from TRBV28 and TRBJ1-5; a weak D match, TRBD1 (5 bases). This CDR3 has 16 residues. V was trimmed by 6 bases and J by 10 bases, leaving 25 bases between them. Germline values: CDR1 MDHEN, CDR2 SYDVKM. In nucleotides, the CDR3 is TGTGCCAGCAGACGCGATTCAGGGTACTCTGCGGAACCCCAGCATTTT. It encodes CASRRDSGYSAEPQHF.

The sample holds a few counts of this clonotype. The chain uses TRBV2 and TRBJ2-3, with 7 bases lining up with TRBD1. The ends lost 10 bases at V and 3 bases at J; junction bases unmatched: 10. This CDR3 has 14 amino acids. Germline values: CDR1 SNHLY, CDR2 FYNNEI. This CDR3 reads CATPDREVTDTQYF. In DNA form, the CDR3 reads TGTGCCACCCCCGACAGGGAAGTAACAGATACGCAGTATTTT.

This clonotype was found many times. The gene calls are TRBV29-1 and TRBJ2-7, with TRBD2 matching over 14 bases. The CDR3 consists of 14 residues. The germline V gene encodes CDR1 SQVTM and CDR2 ANQGSEA. Trimming at V came to 8 bases and at J to 4 bases, leaving 7 bases not matched to a gene. CDR3 sequence (DNA): TGCAGCACTACCGGGACTAGCGGGAGTTACGAGCAGTACTTC. It encodes CSTTGTSGSYEQYF.

The CDR3 DNA follows: TGTGCCAGCAGTCTAAAGCGATCAGGGGAGCTGTTTTTT. This gives the protein CASSLKRSGELFF. This rearrangement joins TRBV12-3 or TRBV12-4 to TRBJ2-2; unclear D gene. The CDR3 runs 13 residues. V lost 5 bases and J 8 bases, leaving 12 bases between the germline ends.

At least ten counts were recorded for this clonotype. The V gene is TRBV11-3, the J gene TRBJ2-3; D not certain. The ends were cut back, 5 bases at V and 6 bases at J, with 21 bases in the middle. CDR1 is SGHNT and CDR2 is YENEEA in the germline V gene. The CDR3 runs 16 residues. CDR3 protein: CASSPPTGIHWDTQYF. The CDR3 DNA reads TGTGCCAGCAGCCCCCCAACGGGTATTCACTGGGATACGCAGTATTTT.

The V and J genes are TRBV7-9 and TRBJ2-7; 11 nucleotides match TRBD1. Germline V gene lookup returns CDR1 SEHNR and CDR2 FQNEAQ (reference sequence). The CDR3 has 15 amino acids. V was clipped by 7 bases and J by 2 bases; unmatched bases: 7. The DNA for the CDR3 is TGTGCCAGCATCGGTCCGGGACAGGGGGCCTACGAGCAGTACTTC. This sequence encodes CASIGPGQGAYEQYF. Supplemented by reference TRBV7-9 and TRBJ2-7, the full variable domain reads DTGVSQNPRHKITKRGQNVTFRCDPISEHNRLYWYRQTLGQGPEFLTYFQNEAQLEKSRLLSDRFSAERPKGSFSTLEIQRTEQGDSAMYLCASIGPGQGAYEQYFGPGTRLTVT.

This clonotype was seen a handful of times. The rearrangement joins TRBV7-3 to TRBJ2-6; D may be TRBD1 (5 bases). V lost 5 bases and J 2 bases, leaving 13 bases between the germline ends. Germline values: CDR1 SGHTA, CDR2 FQGTGA. The CDR3 has 16 amino acids. Here the CDR3 reads CASSPTRAAGANVLTF. The DNA for the CDR3 is TGTGCCAGCAGCCCGACCAGGGCGGCTGGGGCCAACGTCCTGACTTTC.

V is TRBV20-1 and J is TRBJ1-2; 9 bases map to TRBD1. Germline values: CDR1 DFQATT, CDR2 SNEGSKA (reference sequence). This CDR3 contains 13 residues. Trimming at V came to 6 bases and at J to 2 bases, leaving 4 bases not matched to a gene. CDR3 protein: CSALGQGNYGYTF. DNA of the CDR3: TGCAGTGCCCTAGGACAGGGGAACTATGGCTACACCTTC.

Ten or more counts support this clonotype. V and J are TRBV27 and TRBJ1-2, with D uncertain. This CDR3 region has 14 residues. The germline V and J ends were trimmed by 2 bases and 2 bases, with 9 bases remaining between them. In germline, CDR1 is MNHEY, CDR2 SMNVEV (reference sequence). Here the CDR3 DNA reads TGTGCCAGCAGTTTAGGAGTCCCAAACTATGGCTACACCTTC. It specifies CASSLGVPNYGYTF.

The J gene is TRBJ2-4, the V gene TRBV6-1, with TRBD1 identical over 7 bases. This CDR3 has 18 residues. Unmatched junction bases numbered 10, after V lost 1 base and J lost 1 base. Germline V lookup: CDR1 MNHNS, CDR2 SASEGT. The CDR3 bases are TGTGCCAGCAGTGAAGACCTGACAGGGTTCGGGGCCAAAAACATTCAGTACTTC. Translated, it gives CASSEDLTGFGAKNIQYF.

This clonotype was counted at least ten times. The rearrangement joins TRBV30 to TRBJ1-1, with D perhaps TRBD1 (5 bases). The V gene lost 8 bases and the J gene lost 0 bases, with 10 bases spanning the gap. Looked up from germline, CDR1 is GTSNPN and CDR2 is SVGIG (reference sequence). This CDR3 spans 12 amino acids. The DNA of the CDR3 is TGTGCCCGGGACCGCTTGAACACTGAAGCTTTCTTT. Amino acid sequence: CARDRLNTEAFF. Using reference TRBV30 and TRBJ1-1 for the parts outside the CDR3, the full variable domain is SQTIHQWPATLVQPVGSPLSLECTVEGTSNPNLYWYRQAAGRGLQLLFYSVGIGQISSEVPQNLSASRPQDRQFILSSKKLLLSDSGFYLCARDRLNTEAFFGQGTRLTVV.

This clonotype has ten or more counts. The chain links TRBV18 to TRBJ1-1; D gene uncertain. CDR3 length equals 14 residues. Trimming removed 3 bases from V and 0 bases from J, with 8 bases in between. CDR1 is KGHSH, CDR2 LQKENI, per germline. The CDR3 nucleotides are TGTGCCAGCTCACCTCAGCGGCTGAACACTGAAGCTTTCTTT. Protein: CASSPQRLNTEAFF.

In its sample, this clonotype was seen many times. This chain joins TRBV3-1 and TRBJ2-5, with TRBD2 as a possible D gene (6 bases). There are 15 residues in the CDR3. V lost 4 bases, J lost 2 bases, and 14 bases lay in between. Germline values: CDR1 LGHDT, CDR2 YNNKEL (reference sequence). This CDR3 reads CASSRRGTDQETQYF. DNA of the CDR3: TGTGCCAGCAGCCGCCGGGGGACGGATCAAGAGACCCAGTACTTC.

This clonotype was seen ten or more times. The chain joins TRBV12-3 or TRBV12-4 to TRBJ1-5; D gene uncertain. This CDR3 is 14 amino acids long. V lost 0 bases, J lost 7 bases, and 10 bases lay in between. CDR3 amino acids: CASSLAAGMQPQHF. CDR3 coding DNA: TGTGCCAGCAGTTTAGCTGCGGGGATGCAGCCCCAGCATTTT.

This clonotype was detected a few times. The V and J genes are TRBV20-1 and TRBJ2-5; D gene unclear. Germline loops: CDR1 DFQATT, CDR2 SNEGSKA (reference sequence). This CDR3 contains 12 residues. V lost 3 bases and J 7 bases, leaving 12 bases between the germline ends. The CDR3 sequence is CSASQADTTQYF. For the CDR3, the DNA is TGCAGTGCTAGCCAGGCCGACACGACCCAGTACTTC.

The table lists this clonotype with a few counts. This rearrangement joins TRBV6-1 to TRBJ2-2; D is tentatively TRBD1 or TRBD2 (5 bases each). Germline loops: CDR1 MNHNS, CDR2 SASEGT. V was clipped by 8 bases and J by 4 bases, with 8 bases between them. CDR3 length: 12 residues. Here the CDR3 reads CASQGATGELFF. CDR3 coding DNA: TGTGCCAGCCAGGGAGCCACCGGGGAGCTGTTTTTT.

This clonotype occurred a few times. The chain has TRBV7-9 and TRBJ2-3; TRBD2 matches at 14 bases. The CDR3 consists of 21 residues. Germline values: CDR1 SEHNR, CDR2 FQNEAQ (reference sequence). V dropped 2 bases and J dropped 3; count of bases not matched to a gene: 16. The CDR3 region is CASSLPPWGLAGVPRTDTQYF. The CDR3 coding sequence is TGTGCCAGCAGCTTACCCCCCTGGGGACTAGCGGGAGTCCCTAGGACAGATACGCAGTATTTT.

The chain has TRBV20-1 and TRBJ2-4; tentatively, D is TRBD2 (5 bases). The V end lost 7 bases, the J end lost 1 base, and 23 bases lay between the germline ends. CDR3 size: 17 residues. Germline V lookup: CDR1 DFQATT, CDR2 SNEGSKA (reference sequence). The CDR3 protein is CSGRGPYFPGAKNIQYF. DNA of the CDR3: TGCAGTGGGCGAGGGCCATACTTCCCGGGGGCCAAAAACATTCAGTACTTC.

This chain uses TRBV6-5 with TRBJ1-6, with D perhaps TRBD1 (6 bases). Germline V lookup: CDR1 MNHEY, CDR2 SVGAGI. The V gene lost 2 bases and the J gene lost 3 bases, with 14 bases spanning the gap. The length of the CDR3 is 17 residues. The CDR3 sequence: CASSYILGANYNSPLHF. The CDR3, as DNA: TGTGCCAGCAGTTACATCCTGGGGGCAAACTATAATTCACCCCTCCACTTT.

This clonotype was observed many times. The V and J genes are TRBV7-9 and TRBJ2-3; D ambiguous. The CDR3 is 14 residues long. Trimming removed 3 bases at V and 2 bases at J, with 9 bases between. The germline gives CDR1 SEHNR, CDR2 FQNEAQ (reference sequence). For the CDR3, the DNA is TGTGCCAGCAGCTTGGATACAAACACAGATACGCAGTATTTT. Its translation is CASSLDTNTDTQYF. The variable domain in full, completed from reference TRBV7-9 and TRBJ2-3, reads DTGVSQNPRHKITKRGQNVTFRCDPISEHNRLYWYRQTLGQGPEFLTYFQNEAQLEKSRLLSDRFSAERPKGSFSTLEIQRTEQGDSAMYLCASSLDTNTDTQYFGPGTRLTVL.

Notes on this clonotype: Germline is not matched at one junction end, which may reflect a read error. This chain joins TRBV29-1 and TRBJ2-7; 11 bases line up with TRBD2. The CDR3 contains 14 residues. Germline V CDR1 and CDR2: SQVTM, ANQGSEA. CDR3: CSVEGGTSGPEQYF. DNA for the CDR3: TGCAGCGTCGAAGGGGGGACTAGCGGCCCCGAGCAGTACTTC.

The chain carries TRBV5-1 and TRBJ2-2; maybe TRBD1 (5 bases). Germline loops: CDR1 SGHRS, CDR2 YFSETQ. The CDR3 spans 16 residues. Trimming removed 0 bases at V and 1 base at J, with 10 bases between. The CDR3 coding sequence is TGCGCCAGCAGCTTGGTTTTCGGACAGAACACCGGGGAGCTGTTTTTT. Amino acids: CASSLVFGQNTGELFF.

With respect to this clonotype: A much larger clonotype is one base distant, so this may be a read error. The rearrangement joins TRBV6-1 to TRBJ2-5; 7 bases map to TRBD1. Germline CDR1 MNHNS, CDR2 SASEGT. The length of the CDR3 is 16 residues. V was clipped by 6 bases and J by 3 bases; unmatched bases: 13. The CDR3 region is CASSATGEIDEETQYF. CDR3 in DNA: TGTGCCAGCAGCGCAACAGGGGAAATAGACGAAGAGACCCAGTACTTC.